This TCR beta chain stems from a study of blood T cell repertoires in COVID-19. The protocol was immunoSEQ multiplex PCR, while the TCRdb copy is restricted to in-frame clones and leaves out a portion. This table holds 40,000 to 60,000 clones, around 83% found once. The V gene's germline CDR1 is SGHTA and CDR2 FQGNSA. CDR3 length: 15 amino acids. Turning to this clone: One end of the junction varies from germline; a read error may be responsible.

Material: peripheral blood. This receptor was identified in a man older than 75 with active COVID-19. The rearrangement uses TRBV7-2 and TRBJ2-1; TRBD2 is a possible D gene (5 bases). Here the CDR3 reads CASSIASGSYNEQFF. The CDR3 region has the DNA TGTGCCAGCAGCATAGCCAGCGGCTCCTACAATGAGCAGTTCTTC.